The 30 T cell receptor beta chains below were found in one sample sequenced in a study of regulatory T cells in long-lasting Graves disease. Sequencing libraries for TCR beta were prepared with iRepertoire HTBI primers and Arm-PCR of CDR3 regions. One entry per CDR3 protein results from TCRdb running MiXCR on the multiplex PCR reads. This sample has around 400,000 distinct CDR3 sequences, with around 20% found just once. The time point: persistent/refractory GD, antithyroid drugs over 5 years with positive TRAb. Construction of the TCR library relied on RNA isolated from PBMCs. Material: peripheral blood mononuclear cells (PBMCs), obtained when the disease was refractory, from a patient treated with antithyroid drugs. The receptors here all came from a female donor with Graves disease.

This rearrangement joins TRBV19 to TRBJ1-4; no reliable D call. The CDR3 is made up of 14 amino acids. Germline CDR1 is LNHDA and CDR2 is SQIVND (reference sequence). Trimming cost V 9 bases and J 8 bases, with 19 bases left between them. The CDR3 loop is CASSLSGIGEKLFF. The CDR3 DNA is TGTGCCAGCTCCCTCTCGGGGATTGGAGAAAAACTGTTTTTT.

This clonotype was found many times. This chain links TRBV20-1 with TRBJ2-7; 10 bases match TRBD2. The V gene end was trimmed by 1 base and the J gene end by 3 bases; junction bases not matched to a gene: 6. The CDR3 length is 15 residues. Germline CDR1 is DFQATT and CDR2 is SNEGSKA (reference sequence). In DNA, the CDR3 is TGCAGTGCTAGAGTTCCGGGACTAGCGAACTACGAGCAGTACTTC. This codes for CSARVPGLANYEQYF.

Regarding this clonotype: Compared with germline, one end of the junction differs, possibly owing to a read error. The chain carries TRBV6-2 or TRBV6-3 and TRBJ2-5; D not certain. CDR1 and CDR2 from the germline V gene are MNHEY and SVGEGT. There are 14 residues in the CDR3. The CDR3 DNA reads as TGTGCCAGCAGCCGGCCCCTCCCGGAAGAGACCCAGTGCTTC. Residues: CASSRPLPEETQCF.

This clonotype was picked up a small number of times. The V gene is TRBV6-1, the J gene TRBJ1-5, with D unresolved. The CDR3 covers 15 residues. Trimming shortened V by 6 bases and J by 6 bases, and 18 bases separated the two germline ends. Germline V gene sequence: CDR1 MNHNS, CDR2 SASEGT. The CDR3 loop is CASSRNVALGQPQHF. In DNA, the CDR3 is TGTGCCAGCAGCCGAAATGTGGCATTGGGTCAGCCCCAGCATTTT.

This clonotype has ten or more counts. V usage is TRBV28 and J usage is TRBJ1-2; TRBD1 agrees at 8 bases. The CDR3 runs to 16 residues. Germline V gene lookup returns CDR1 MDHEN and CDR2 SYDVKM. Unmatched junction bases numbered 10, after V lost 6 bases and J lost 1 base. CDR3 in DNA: TGTGCCAGCAGCCATAGACAGGGGTTCGGTAACTATGGCTACACCTTC. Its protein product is CASSHRQGFGNYGYTF.

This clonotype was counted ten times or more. The chain's CDR3 is CASSLRSGIYNSPLHF. The DNA for the CDR3 is TGTGCCAGCAGCCTCCGGAGTGGGATTTATAATTCACCCCTCCACTTT. V usage is TRBV28 and J usage is TRBJ1-6; D ambiguous. The germline gives CDR1 MDHEN, CDR2 SYDVKM. Trimming pared 6 bases from V and 4 bases from J, leaving 16 bases between. The CDR3 is 16 amino acids.

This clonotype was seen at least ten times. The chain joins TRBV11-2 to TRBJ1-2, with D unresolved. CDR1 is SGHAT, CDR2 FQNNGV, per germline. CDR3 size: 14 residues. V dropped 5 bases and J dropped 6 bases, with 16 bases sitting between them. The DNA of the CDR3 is TGTGCCAGCAGCCCGTCGGGCAGGTTGAATGGCTACACCTTC. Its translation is CASSPSGRLNGYTF.

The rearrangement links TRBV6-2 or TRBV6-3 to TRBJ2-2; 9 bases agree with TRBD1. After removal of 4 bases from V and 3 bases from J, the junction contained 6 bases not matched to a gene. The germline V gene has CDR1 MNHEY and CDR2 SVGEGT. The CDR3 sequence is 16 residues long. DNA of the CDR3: TGTGCCAGCAGTTTAACAGGGGGCTGGGACACCGGGGAGCTGTTTTTT. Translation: CASSLTGGWDTGELFF.

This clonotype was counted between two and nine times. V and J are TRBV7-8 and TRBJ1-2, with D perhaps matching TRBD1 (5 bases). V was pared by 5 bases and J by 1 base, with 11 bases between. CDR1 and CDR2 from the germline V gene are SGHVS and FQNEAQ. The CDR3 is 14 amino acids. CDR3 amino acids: CASSPRQNNYGYTF. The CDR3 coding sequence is TGTGCCAGCAGCCCCCGACAGAATAACTATGGCTACACCTTC.

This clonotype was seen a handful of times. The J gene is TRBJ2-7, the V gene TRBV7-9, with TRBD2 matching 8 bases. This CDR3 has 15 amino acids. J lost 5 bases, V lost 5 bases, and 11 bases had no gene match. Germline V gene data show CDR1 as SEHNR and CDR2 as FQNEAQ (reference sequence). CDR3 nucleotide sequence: TGTGCCAGCAGCGCTCCCGGAGCGGGAGCCCACGAGCAGTACTTC. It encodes CASSAPGAGAHEQYF.

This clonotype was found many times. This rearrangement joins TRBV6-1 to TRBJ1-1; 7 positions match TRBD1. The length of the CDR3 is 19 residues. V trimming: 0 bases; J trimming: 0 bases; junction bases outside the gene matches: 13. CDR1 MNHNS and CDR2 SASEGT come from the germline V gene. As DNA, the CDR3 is TGTGCCAGCAGTGAAGCGGGGGAACTGACAGGGCGCATGAACACTGAAGCTTTCTTT. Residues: CASSEAGELTGRMNTEAFF.

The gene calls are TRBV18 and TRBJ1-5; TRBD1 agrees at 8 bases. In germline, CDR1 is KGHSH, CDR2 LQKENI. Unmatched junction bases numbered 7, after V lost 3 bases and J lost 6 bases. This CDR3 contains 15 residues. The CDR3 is CASSPTDRVGQPQHF. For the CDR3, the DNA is TGTGCCAGCTCACCCACGGACAGGGTTGGTCAGCCCCAGCATTTT.

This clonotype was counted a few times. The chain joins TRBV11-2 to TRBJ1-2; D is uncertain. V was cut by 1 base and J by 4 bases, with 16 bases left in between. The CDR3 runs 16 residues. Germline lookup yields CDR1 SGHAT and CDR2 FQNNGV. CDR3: CASSLVPIELAYGYTF. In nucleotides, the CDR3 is TGTGCCAGCAGCTTAGTACCGATAGAGCTCGCCTATGGCTACACCTTC.

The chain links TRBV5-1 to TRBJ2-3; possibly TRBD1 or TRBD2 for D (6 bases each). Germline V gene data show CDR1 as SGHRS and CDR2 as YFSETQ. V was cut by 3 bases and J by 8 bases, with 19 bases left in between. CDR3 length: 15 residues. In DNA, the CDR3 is TGCGCCAGCAGCTCGGACGGGAGCCGCAGGGGTACGCAGTATTTT. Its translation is CASSSDGSRRGTQYF.

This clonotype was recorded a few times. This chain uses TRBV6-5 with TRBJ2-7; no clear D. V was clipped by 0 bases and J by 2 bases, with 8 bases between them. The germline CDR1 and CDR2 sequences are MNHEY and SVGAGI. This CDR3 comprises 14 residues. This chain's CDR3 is CASSYSTVTYEQYF. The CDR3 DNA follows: TGTGCCAGCAGTTACTCGACTGTAACCTACGAGCAGTACTTC.

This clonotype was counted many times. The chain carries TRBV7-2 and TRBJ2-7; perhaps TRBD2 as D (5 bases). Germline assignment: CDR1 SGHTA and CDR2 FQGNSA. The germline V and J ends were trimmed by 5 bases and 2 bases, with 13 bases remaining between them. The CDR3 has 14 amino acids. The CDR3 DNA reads TGTGCCAGCAGCCCCAATACAGCGGCCTACGAGCAGTACTTC. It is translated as CASSPNTAAYEQYF.

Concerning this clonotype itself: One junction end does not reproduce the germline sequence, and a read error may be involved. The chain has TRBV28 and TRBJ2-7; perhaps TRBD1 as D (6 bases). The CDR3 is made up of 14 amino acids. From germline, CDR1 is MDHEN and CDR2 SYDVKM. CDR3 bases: TGTGTCAGCAGTATCCTGGGACACTCTGTCGAGCAGTACTTC. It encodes CVSSILGHSVEQYF.

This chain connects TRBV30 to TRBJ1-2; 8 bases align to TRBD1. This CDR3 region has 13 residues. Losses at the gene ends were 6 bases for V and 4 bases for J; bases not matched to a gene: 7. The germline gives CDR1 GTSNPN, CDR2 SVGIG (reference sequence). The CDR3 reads CACSDREGYGYTF. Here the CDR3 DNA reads TGTGCCTGCTCGGACAGGGAGGGCTATGGCTACACCTTC.

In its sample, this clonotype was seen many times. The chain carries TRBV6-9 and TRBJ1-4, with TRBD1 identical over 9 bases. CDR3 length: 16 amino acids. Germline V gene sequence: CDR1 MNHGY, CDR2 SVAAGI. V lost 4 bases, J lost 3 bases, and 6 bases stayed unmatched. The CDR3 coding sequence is TGTGCCAGCAGTTGGGGACAGGGTGTGTCTAATGAAAAACTGTTTTTT. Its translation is CASSWGQGVSNEKLFF.

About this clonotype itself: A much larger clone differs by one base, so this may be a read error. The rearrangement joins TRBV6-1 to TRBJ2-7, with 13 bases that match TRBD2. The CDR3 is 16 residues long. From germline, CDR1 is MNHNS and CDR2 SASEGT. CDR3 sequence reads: CARSKVGLAGSYEQYF. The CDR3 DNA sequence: TGTGCCCGCAGTAAGGTGGGACTAGCGGGATCCTACGAGCAGTACTTC.

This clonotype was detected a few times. The CDR3 DNA reads TGTGCCAGCAGCTTAGATGAGCTCCCTGGGGCCAACGTCCTGACTTTC. It translates to CASSLDELPGANVLTF. This chain joins TRBV7-9 and TRBJ2-6; the D is unclear. Germline V gene data show CDR1 as SEHNR and CDR2 as FQNEAQ (reference sequence). The CDR3 loop spans 16 amino acids. Trimming pared 1 base from V and 2 bases from J, leaving 9 bases between.

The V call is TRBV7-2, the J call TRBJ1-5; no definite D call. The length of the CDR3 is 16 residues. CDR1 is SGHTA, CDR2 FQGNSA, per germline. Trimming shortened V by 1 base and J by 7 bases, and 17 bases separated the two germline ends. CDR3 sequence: CASSLGGGGGGQPQHF. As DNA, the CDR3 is TGTGCCAGCAGCTTAGGAGGCGGCGGAGGAGGGCAGCCCCAGCATTTT.

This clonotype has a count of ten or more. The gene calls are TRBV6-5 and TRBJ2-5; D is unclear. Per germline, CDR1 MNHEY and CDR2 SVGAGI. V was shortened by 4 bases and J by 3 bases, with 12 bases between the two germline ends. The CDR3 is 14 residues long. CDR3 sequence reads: CASSWYEREETQYF. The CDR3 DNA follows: TGTGCCAGCAGTTGGTATGAGCGCGAAGAGACCCAGTACTTC.

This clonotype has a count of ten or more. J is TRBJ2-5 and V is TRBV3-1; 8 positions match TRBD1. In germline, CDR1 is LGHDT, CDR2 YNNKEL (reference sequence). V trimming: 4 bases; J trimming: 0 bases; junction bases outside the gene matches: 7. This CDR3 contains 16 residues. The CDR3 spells CASSPQGAQYQETQYF. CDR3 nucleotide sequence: TGTGCCAGCAGCCCCCAGGGGGCCCAGTACCAAGAGACCCAGTACTTC.

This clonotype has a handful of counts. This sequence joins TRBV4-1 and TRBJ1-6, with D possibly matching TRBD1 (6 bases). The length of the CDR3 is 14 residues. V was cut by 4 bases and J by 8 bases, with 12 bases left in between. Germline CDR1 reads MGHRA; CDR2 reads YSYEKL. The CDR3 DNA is TGCGCCAGCAGCCCTGACAGGCTCGATTCACCCCTCCACTTT. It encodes CASSPDRLDSPLHF.

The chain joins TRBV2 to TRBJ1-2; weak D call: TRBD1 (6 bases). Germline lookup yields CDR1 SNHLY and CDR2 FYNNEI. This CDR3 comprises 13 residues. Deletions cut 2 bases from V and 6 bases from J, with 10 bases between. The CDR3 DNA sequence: TGTGCCAGCAGTGAAAGCCAGGGGAATGGCTACACCTTC. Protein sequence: CASSESQGNGYTF.

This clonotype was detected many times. The CDR3 DNA reads TGTGCCAGCAGCTCGTGGCCCTGGGTTCGTACAGGGGAGACTGAAGCTTTCTTT. It is translated as CASSSWPWVRTGETEAFF. The chain links TRBV11-2 to TRBJ1-1, with 7 bases aligning to TRBD1. The trim removed 4 bases at V and 5 bases at J, leaving 19 bases unmatched. Germline CDR1 SGHAT, CDR2 FQNNGV. The CDR3 loop spans 18 amino acids.

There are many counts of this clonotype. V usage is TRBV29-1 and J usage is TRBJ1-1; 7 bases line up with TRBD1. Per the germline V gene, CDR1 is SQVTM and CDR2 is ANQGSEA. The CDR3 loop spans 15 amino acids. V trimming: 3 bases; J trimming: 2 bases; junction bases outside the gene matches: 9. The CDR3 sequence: CSVDKTGFVNTEAFF. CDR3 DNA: TGCAGCGTTGATAAGACAGGGTTCGTAAACACTGAAGCTTTCTTT.

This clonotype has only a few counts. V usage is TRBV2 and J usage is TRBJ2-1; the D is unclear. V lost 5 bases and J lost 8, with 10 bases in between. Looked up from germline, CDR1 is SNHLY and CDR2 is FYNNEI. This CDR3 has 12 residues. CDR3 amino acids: CASSSYPYEQFF. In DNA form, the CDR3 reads TGTGCCAGCAGTTCTTATCCCTATGAGCAGTTCTTC.

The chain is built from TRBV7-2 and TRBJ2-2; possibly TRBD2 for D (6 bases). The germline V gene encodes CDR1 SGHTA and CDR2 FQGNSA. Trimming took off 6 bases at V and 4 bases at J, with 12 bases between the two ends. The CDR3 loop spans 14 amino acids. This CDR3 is CASSGRMTTGELFF. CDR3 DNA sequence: TGTGCCAGCAGTGGGAGGATGACCACCGGGGAGCTGTTTTTT.